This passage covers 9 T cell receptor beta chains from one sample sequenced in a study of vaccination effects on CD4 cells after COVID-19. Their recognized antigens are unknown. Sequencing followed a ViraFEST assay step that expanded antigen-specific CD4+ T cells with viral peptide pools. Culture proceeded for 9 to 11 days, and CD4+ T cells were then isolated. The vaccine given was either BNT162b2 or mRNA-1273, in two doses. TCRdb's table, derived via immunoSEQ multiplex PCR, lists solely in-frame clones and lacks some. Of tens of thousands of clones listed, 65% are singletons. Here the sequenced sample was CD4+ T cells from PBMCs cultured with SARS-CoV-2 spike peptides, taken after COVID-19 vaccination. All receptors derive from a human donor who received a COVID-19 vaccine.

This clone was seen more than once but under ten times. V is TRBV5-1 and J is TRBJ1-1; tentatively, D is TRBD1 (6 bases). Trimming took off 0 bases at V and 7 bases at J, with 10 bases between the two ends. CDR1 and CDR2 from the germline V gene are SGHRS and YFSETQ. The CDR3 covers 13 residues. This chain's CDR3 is CASSLEQGSEAFF. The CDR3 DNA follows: TGCGCCAGCAGCTTGGAGCAGGGGAGTGAAGCTTTCTTT.

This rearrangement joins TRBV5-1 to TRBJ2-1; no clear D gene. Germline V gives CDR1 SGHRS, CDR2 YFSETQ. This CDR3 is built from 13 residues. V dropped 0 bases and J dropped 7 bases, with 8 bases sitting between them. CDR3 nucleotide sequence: TGCGCCAGCAGCTTGGAGGGATGGAATGAGCAGTTCTTC. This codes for CASSLEGWNEQFF.

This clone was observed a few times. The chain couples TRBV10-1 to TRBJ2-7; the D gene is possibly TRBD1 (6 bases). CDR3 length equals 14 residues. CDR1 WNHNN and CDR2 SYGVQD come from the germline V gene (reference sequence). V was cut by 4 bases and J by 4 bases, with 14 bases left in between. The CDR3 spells CASSVGHQSYEQYF. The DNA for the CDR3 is TGCGCCAGCAGTGTGGGACACCAGTCTTACGAGCAGTACTTC.

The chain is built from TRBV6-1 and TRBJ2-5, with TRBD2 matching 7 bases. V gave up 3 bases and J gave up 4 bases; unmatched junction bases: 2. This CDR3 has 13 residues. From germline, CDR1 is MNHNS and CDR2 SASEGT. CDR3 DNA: TGTGCCAGCAGTGAGGGGGGGGTAGAGACCCAGTACTTC. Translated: CASSEGGVETQYF.

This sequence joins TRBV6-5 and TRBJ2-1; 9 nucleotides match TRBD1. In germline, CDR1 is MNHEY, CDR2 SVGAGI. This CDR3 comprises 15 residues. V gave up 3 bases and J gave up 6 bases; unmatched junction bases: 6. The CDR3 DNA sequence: TGTGCCAGCAGTTATCCCGGACAGGGGATCAATGAGCAGTTCTTC. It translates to CASSYPGQGINEQFF.

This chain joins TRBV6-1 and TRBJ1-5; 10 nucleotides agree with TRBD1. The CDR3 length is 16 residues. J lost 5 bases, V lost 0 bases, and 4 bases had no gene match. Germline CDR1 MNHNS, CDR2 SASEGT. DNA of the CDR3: TGTGCCAGCAGTGAAGCTCTGACAGGGGGCTATCAGCCCCAGCATTTT. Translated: CASSEALTGGYQPQHF.

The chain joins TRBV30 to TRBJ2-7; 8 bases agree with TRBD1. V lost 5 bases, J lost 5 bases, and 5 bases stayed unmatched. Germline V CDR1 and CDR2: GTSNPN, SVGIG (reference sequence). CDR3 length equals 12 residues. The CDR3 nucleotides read TGTGCCTGGCACAGGGGGACCGACGAGCAGTACTTC. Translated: CAWHRGTDEQYF.

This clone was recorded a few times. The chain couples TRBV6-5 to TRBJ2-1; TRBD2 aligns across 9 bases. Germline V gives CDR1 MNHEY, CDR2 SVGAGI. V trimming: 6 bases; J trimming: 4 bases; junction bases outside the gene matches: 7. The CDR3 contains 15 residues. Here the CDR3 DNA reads TGTGCCAGCAGAAAAAGCGGGGGGCGTTACAATGAGCAGTTCTTC. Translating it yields CASRKSGGRYNEQFF.

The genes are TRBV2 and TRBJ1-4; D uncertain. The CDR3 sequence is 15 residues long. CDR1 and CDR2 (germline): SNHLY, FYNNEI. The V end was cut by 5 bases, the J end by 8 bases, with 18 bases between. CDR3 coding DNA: TGTGCCAGCAGTAAGGACGGTGGCTCTGGGGAAAAACTGTTTTTT. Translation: CASSKDGGSGEKLFF.